This T cell receptor beta chain was obtained from a study of T cell responses to AZD1222 COVID-19 vaccine. The protocol was immunoSEQ multiplex PCR, while the TCRdb copy is restricted to in-frame clones and leaves out a portion. The sample shows roughly 150,000 clones, approximately 90% of them seen only once. This clone came up a few times. This receptor was taken from an adult in good health. Sample: peripheral blood, taken on day 0 of MenACWY control vaccination.

As DNA, the CDR3 is TGTGCCAGCAGCCCCAGTCAGGCCTCACCCCTCCACTTT. Translated: CASSPSQASPLHF. V usage is TRBV7-9 and J usage is TRBJ1-6; no clear D gene. Germline lookup yields CDR1 SEHNR and CDR2 FQNEAQ (reference sequence). CDR3 size: 13 residues. Trimming removed 5 bases from V and 10 bases from J, with 12 bases in between.